The TCR beta chain described here comes from a study of Ad26.COV2.S vaccination and SARS-CoV-2 variants. Broader study findings: Vaccine recipients surpassed placebo recipients in spike-specific TCR breadth.

Clones were read by immunoSEQ multiplex PCR, and TCRdb kept only the in-frame ones, dropping some. The repertoire includes some 180,000 clones, around 88% of them detected once, and less than 6% sits in the top ten. In the case of this clone: Antigen: not known.

This receptor was identified in a human donor who had recovered from COVID-19. The specimen was peripheral blood, collected after recovery from COVID-19.

CDR3 DNA: TGTGCCAGTAGTCCGGGACACCGAAGCAATCAGCCCCAGCATTTT. It translates to CASSPGHRSNQPQHF. The gene calls are TRBV19 and TRBJ1-5, with a possible D match to TRBD1 (6 bases). The CDR3 sequence is 15 residues long. Germline V gene sequence: CDR1 LNHDA, CDR2 SQIVND (reference sequence). Trimming cost V 5 bases and J 1 base, with 12 bases left between them. Looking up the rest from reference TRBV19 and TRBJ1-5 gives the full variable domain: DGGITQSPKYLFRKEGQNVTLSCEQNLNHDAMYWYRQDPGQGLRLIYYSQIVNDFQKGDIAEGYSVSREKKESFPLTVTSAQKNPTAFYLCASSPGHRSNQPQHFGDGTRLSIL.